These T cell receptor beta chains were read from a single sample in a study of cytomegalovirus exposure and HLA in healthy donors. Data came from immunoSEQ multiplex PCR; TCRdb stores just in-frame clones and leaves some out. The table records approximately 140,000 clones, roughly 73% of them present only once. The sequenced sample was PBMCs. The receptors stem from a female donor in good health and CMV-seronegative. Both conserved end residues are trimmed from each CDR3.

V gene	CDR3 protein
TRBV25-1	ASSAGVEYEQY
TRBV7-8	ASSLISNHNEQF
TRBV15	ATSRSRGRETKNIQY
TRBV9	ASSGGQGAYEQF
TRBV6-5	ASSSLGAGGHGYT
TRBV29-1	SVEEVLGYGYT
TRBV28	ASSFTGGWGTEAF
TRBV29-1	SVAGGPTYNEQF
TRBV9	ASSVAGGLDSPLH
TRBV6-1	ASSGPPGLADYNEQF
TRBV28	ASSFQNYEQY
TRBV19	ASSDRVVGYT
TRBV7-9	ASSPVGLGSDEQF
TRBV7-2	ASSLGMNTEAF
TRBV7-3	ASSSGLSSPDEQY
TRBV5-1	ASSSPGIRGYT
TRBV6-5	ASNVLDSYNEQF
TRBV13	ASSRTGPQETQY
TRBV19	ASTHGGEAF
TRBV19	ASRFTGSSYNSPLH
TRBV6-5	ASSYGQGLNEQY
TRBV19	ASSIPGGDEKLF
TRBV9	ASSVSGTGDNSPLH
TRBV19	ASSIGQGIWYGYT
TRBV6-1	ASSVGTARSTDTQY
TRBV10-3	AISLGQGGTGELF
TRBV5-1	ASSLQPNYGYT